This TCR beta chain was sequenced for a study of CD8 T cells in ankylosing spondylitis. General study findings and limits: One TCR beta motif, made up of eight or nine highly homologous variants, appeared characteristic of ankylosing spondylitis blood. Disease-associated clones were reportedly significantly overrepresented in matched ankylosing spondylitis synovial fluid.

One entry per CDR3 protein results from TCRdb running MiXCR on the 5' RACE reads. The data contain fewer than 250,000 distinct CDR3 sequences, about a sixth of them singletons. As concerns this clonotype: Its antigen is unknown.

This sequence originates from a male donor with ankylosing spondylitis. Sequencing was done on a sample of blood, either unsorted or a sorted T cell fraction (not recorded which).

As DNA, the CDR3 is TGTGCCAGCAGCTTAGACCCGGCGCAGTACGAGCAGTACTTC. This codes for CASSLDPAQYEQYF. This chain links TRBV7-6 with TRBJ2-7, with D hard to call. This CDR3 is built from 14 residues. CDR1 and CDR2 from the germline V gene are SGHVS and FNYEAQ. V shed 1 base and J shed 4 bases, with 11 bases lying between them.